Sequencing of this T cell receptor beta chain was carried out in a study of shared clonotypes between healthy human individuals. The germline gives CDR1 SEHNR, CDR2 FQNEAQ (reference sequence). V was cut by 6 bases and J by 0 bases, with 23 bases left in between. The CDR3 is made up of 19 amino acids. Remarks on this clone: Its specificity is unknown.

Profiling relied on immunoSEQ multiplex PCR, and the TCRdb table lists in-frame clones only, not all of them. Among around 2.5 million clones, more than 85% were seen once, and the ten largest hold about 0.34%. Study outcomes and limitations: Apart from blood, nothing was sampled; tissue repertoires likely differ. It was observed that 5% to 6.5% of naive CD4 clonotypes were shared across several donors.

The V and J genes are TRBV7-9 and TRBJ2-2, with D possibly being TRBD2 (7 bases). The TCR originated in a man between 18 and 35 years old in good health. Some clones in this sample may be carry-over from other donors' samples. Material for sequencing was naive CD4+ T cells from PBMCs. Subset noted: CD45RA+ positively selected. The CDR3 spells CASSRGSGGQVSNTGELFF. DNA for the CDR3: TGTGCCAGCAGTCGGGGTTCCGGGGGGCAAGTGTCGAACACCGGGGAGCTGTTTTTT.